Reported below is one T cell receptor beta chain. The antigen remains unidentified. The record originates from a study of cytomegalovirus exposure and HLA in healthy donors. Germline V gene sequence: CDR1 SGHDN, CDR2 FVKESK. CDR3 length: 16 amino acids. V was shortened by 0 bases and J by 1 base, with 11 bases between the two germline ends. The repertoire was sequenced with immunoSEQ multiplex PCR; TCRdb's copy has only in-frame clones and lacks some. The sample yields approximately 110,000 clones, 85% to 95% seen once. Points from the study as a whole: CMV antigen specificity of three CMV-associated chains was confirmed in vitro.

The rearrangement uses TRBV14 and TRBJ2-3; D may be TRBD2 (6 bases). This receptor was obtained from a woman under 30 in good health and CMV-seronegative. Specimen: PBMCs. CDR3 region: CASSQEDYLGTDTQYF. The CDR3 DNA reads TGTGCCAGCAGCCAAGAGGACTATCTAGGCACAGATACGCAGTATTTT.